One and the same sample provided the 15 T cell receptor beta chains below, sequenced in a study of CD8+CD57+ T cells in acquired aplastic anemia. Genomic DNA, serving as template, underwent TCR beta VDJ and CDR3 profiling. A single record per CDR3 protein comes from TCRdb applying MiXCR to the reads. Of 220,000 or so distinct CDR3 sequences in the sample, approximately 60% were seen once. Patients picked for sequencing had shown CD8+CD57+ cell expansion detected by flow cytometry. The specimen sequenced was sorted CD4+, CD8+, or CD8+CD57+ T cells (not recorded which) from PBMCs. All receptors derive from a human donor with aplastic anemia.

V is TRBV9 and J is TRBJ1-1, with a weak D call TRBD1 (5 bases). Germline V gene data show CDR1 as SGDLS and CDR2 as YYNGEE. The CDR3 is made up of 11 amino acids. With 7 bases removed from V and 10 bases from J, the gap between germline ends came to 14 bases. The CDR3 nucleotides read TGTGCCAGCGGAGGGAACGGGGGAGCTTTCTTT. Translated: CASGGNGGAFF. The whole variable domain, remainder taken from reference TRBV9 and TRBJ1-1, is DSGVTQTPKHLITATGQRVTLRCSPRSGDLSVYWYQQSLDQGLQFLIQYYNGEERAKGNILERFSAQQFPDLHSELNLSSLELGDSALYFCASGGNGGAFFGQGTRLTVV.

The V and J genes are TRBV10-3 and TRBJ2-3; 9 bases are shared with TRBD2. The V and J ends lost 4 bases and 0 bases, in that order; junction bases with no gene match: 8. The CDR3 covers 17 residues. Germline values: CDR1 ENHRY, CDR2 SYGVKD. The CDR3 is CAISGLAGRTSTDTQYF. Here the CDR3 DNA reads TGTGCCATCAGTGGCCTAGCGGGGCGGACTAGCACAGATACGCAGTATTTT.

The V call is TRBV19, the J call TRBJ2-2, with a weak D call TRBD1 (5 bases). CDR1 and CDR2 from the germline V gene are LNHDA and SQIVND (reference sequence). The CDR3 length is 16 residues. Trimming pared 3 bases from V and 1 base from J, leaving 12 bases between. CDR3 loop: CASSILGQGNTGELFF. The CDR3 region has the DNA TGTGCCAGTAGTATCCTAGGGCAGGGGAACACCGGGGAGCTGTTTTTT.

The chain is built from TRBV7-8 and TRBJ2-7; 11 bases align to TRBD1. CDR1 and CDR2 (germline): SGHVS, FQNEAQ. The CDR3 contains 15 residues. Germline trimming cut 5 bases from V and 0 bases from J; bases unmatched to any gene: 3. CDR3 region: CASSTGTGGSYEQYF. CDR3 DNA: TGTGCCAGCAGCACAGGGACAGGGGGCTCCTACGAGCAGTACTTC.

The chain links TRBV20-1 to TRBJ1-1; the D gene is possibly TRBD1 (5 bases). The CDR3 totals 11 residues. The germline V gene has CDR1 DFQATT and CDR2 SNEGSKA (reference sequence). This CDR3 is CRGHTNTEAFF. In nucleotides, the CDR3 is TGCAGAGGACATACGAACACTGAAGCTTTCTTT.

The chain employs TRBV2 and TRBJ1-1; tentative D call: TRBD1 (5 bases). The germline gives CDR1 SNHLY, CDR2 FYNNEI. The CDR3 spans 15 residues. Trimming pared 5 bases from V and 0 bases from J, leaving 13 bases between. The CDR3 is CASSPFDRMNTEAFF. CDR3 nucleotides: TGTGCCAGCAGTCCATTCGACAGAATGAACACTGAAGCTTTCTTT.

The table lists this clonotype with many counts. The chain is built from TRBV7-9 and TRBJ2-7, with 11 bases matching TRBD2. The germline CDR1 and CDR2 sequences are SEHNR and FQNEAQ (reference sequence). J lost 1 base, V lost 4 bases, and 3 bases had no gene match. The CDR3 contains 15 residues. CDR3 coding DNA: TGTGCCAGCAGCTCCCTAGCGGGGGGTTCCTACGAGCAGTACTTC. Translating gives CASSSLAGGSYEQYF.

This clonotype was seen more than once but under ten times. CDR3 loop: CASSESAAYNEQFF. CDR3 nucleotides: TGTGCCAGCAGTGAATCCGCAGCATACAATGAGCAGTTCTTC. The chain carries TRBV25-1 and TRBJ2-1, with D unclear. Germline V CDR1 and CDR2: MGHDK, SYGVNS. The CDR3 consists of 14 residues. The V and J ends lost 1 base and 4 bases respectively, with 8 bases between them.

The CDR3 DNA reads TGTGCCACCAGTCCACGTACAGGGGACATGAACACTGAAGCTTTCTTT. Encoded protein: CATSPRTGDMNTEAFF. V and J are TRBV24-1 and TRBJ1-1; 7 bases map to TRBD1. The V gene's germline CDR1 is KGHDR and CDR2 SFDVKD. The V and J ends lost 6 bases and 0 bases, in that order; junction bases with no gene match: 9. The CDR3 runs 16 residues.

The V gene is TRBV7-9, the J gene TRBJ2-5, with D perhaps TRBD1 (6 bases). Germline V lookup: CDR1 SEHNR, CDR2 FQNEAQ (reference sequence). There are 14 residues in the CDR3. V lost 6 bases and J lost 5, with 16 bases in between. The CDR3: CASRSMTGLETQYF. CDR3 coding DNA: TGTGCCAGCAGGTCCATGACAGGATTGGAGACCCAGTACTTC.

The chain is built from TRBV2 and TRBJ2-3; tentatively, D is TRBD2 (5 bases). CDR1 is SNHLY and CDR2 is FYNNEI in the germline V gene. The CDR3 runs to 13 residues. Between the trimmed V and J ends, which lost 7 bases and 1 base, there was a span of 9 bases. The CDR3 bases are TGTGCCAGCATTGGAGCGGGCACAGATACGCAGTATTTT. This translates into CASIGAGTDTQYF.

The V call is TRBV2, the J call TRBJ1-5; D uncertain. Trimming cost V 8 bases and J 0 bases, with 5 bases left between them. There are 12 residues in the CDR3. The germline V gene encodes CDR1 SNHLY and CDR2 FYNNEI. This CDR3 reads CASCDSNQPQHF. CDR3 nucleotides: TGTGCCAGCTGCGATAGCAATCAGCCCCAGCATTTT.

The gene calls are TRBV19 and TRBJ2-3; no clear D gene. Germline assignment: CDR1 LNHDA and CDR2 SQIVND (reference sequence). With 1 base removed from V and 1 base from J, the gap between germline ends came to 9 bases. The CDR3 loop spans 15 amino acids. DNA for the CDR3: TGTGCCAGTAGTATAGCCTATTACGGCACAGATACGCAGTATTTT. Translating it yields CASSIAYYGTDTQYF.

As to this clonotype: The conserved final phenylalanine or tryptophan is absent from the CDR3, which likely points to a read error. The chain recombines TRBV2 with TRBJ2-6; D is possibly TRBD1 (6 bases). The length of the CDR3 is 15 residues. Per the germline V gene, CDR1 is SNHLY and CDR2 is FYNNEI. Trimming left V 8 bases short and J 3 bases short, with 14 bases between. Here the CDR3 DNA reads TGTGCCAGCTCCCCAGGGGTGGGTGGGGCCAACGTCCTGACTTCC. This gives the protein CASSPGVGGANVLTS.

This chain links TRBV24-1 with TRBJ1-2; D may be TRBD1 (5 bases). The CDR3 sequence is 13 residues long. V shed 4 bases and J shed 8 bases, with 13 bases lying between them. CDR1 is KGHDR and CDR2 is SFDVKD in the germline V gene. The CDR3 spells CATSDRDRRGYTF. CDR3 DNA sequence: TGTGCCACCAGTGACAGGGATCGGAGGGGCTACACCTTC.